Listed below are T cell receptor beta chains from one sample, sequenced in a study of T-cell reconstitution after alpha-beta-depleted transplantation in children. Using its own MiXCR run on the PCR reads, TCRdb lists one record per CDR3 protein. The sample contains 84,000 or so distinct CDR3 sequences, 15% to 18% of which appear only once. This sample comprised PBMCs, mostly from graft donor cells, obtained 180 days after TCRalphabeta/CD19-depleted stem cell transplant. Receptors were obtained from a male patient between 2 and 10 years old who had a stem cell transplant for acute lymphoblastic leukemia, so the T cells may come from the graft donor. CDR3s include the opening cysteine and the closing phenylalanine or tryptophan. The order of the fields is J gene, CDR3 length, clone size, D gene, V gene, CDR3 protein, CDR3 DNA. A D gene is named only where the DNA matches it firmly. Clone size is shown for a subset of rows, as once, few, many or a class of expanded clone.

j_call: TRBJ2-2; cdr3_length: 19; clone_size: NA; d_call: NA; v_call: TRBV11-2; cdr3_aa: CASSLRAFEGVPITGELFF; cdr3_nt: TGTGCCAGCAGCTTAAGGGCCTTTGAGGGGGTCCCGATTACCGGGGAGCTGTTTTTT
j_call: TRBJ2-1; cdr3_length: 14; clone_size: NA; d_call: NA; v_call: TRBV4-3; cdr3_aa: CASSQSGSYNEQFF; cdr3_nt: TGCGCCAGCAGCCAATCAGGGTCCTACAATGAGCAGTTCTTC
j_call: TRBJ2-3; cdr3_length: 15; clone_size: few; d_call: NA; v_call: TRBV5-6; cdr3_aa: CASSLSLAVTDTQYF; cdr3_nt: TGTGCCAGCAGCTTGTCATTAGCGGTCACAGATACGCAGTATTTT
j_call: TRBJ1-1; cdr3_length: 12; clone_size: few; d_call: NA; v_call: TRBV15; cdr3_aa: CATSRDRSEAFF; cdr3_nt: TGTGCCACCAGCAGAGATCGCAGTGAAGCTTTCTTT
j_call: TRBJ1-1; cdr3_length: 11; clone_size: few; d_call: NA; v_call: TRBV20-1; cdr3_aa: CSAPRFTEAFF; cdr3_nt: TGCAGTGCCCCCCGGTTTACTGAAGCTTTCTTT
j_call: TRBJ1-6; cdr3_length: 13; clone_size: few; d_call: NA; v_call: TRBV5-5; cdr3_aa: CASSPGRNSPLHF; cdr3_nt: TGTGCCAGCAGCCCGGGGAGAAATTCACCCCTCCACTTT
j_call: TRBJ2-4; cdr3_length: 14; clone_size: NA; d_call: NA; v_call: TRBV5-5; cdr3_aa: CASSLEGNKNIQYF; cdr3_nt: TGTGCCAGCAGCTTGGAGGGGAACAAAAACATTCAGTACTTC
j_call: TRBJ1-5; cdr3_length: 18; clone_size: few; d_call: TRBD1; v_call: TRBV6-2/TRBV6-3; cdr3_aa: CASSRDSPTTYSNQPQHF; cdr3_nt: TGTGCCAGCAGCCGGGACAGCCCCACCACTTATAGCAATCAGCCCCAGCATTTT
j_call: TRBJ2-7; cdr3_length: 15; clone_size: few; d_call: TRBD1; v_call: TRBV7-9; cdr3_aa: CASSLVLPTGVEQYF; cdr3_nt: TGTGCCAGCAGCTTAGTACTACCCACAGGGGTCGAGCAGTACTTC
j_call: TRBJ2-1; cdr3_length: 15; clone_size: NA; d_call: TRBD1; v_call: TRBV6-1; cdr3_aa: CASSAGQERVNEQFF; cdr3_nt: TGTGCCAGCAGTGCCGGACAGGAGAGGGTCAATGAGCAGTTCTTC
j_call: TRBJ1-4; cdr3_length: 14; clone_size: few; d_call: NA; v_call: TRBV7-9; cdr3_aa: CASRNTGPNEKLFF; cdr3_nt: TGTGCCAGCAGGAATACAGGACCTAATGAAAAACTGTTTTTT
j_call: TRBJ2-3; cdr3_length: 17; clone_size: many; d_call: TRBD2; v_call: TRBV6-1; cdr3_aa: CASSDLAGGPPTDTQYF; cdr3_nt: TGTGCCAGCAGTGACCTAGCGGGGGGCCCTCCCACAGATACGCAGTATTTT
j_call: TRBJ2-3; cdr3_length: 13; clone_size: few; d_call: NA; v_call: TRBV6-5; cdr3_aa: CASSSTATIGQYF; cdr3_nt: TGTGCCAGCAGTTCAACCGCGACCATCGGGCAGTATTTT
j_call: TRBJ2-5; cdr3_length: 14; clone_size: NA; d_call: NA; v_call: TRBV12-3/TRBV12-4; cdr3_aa: CASSLVGNPETQYF; cdr3_nt: TGTGCCAGCAGTTTAGTCGGGAACCCAGAGACCCAGTACTTC
j_call: TRBJ2-7; cdr3_length: 9; clone_size: many; d_call: NA; v_call: TRBV20-1; cdr3_aa: CSGEYEQYF; cdr3_nt: TGCAGTGGGGAGTACGAGCAGTACTTC
j_call: TRBJ2-1; cdr3_length: 12; clone_size: few; d_call: NA; v_call: TRBV20-1; cdr3_aa: CSAGSPANEQFF; cdr3_nt: TGCAGTGCTGGCAGTCCGGCGAATGAGCAGTTCTTC
j_call: TRBJ2-3; cdr3_length: 22; clone_size: NA; d_call: NA; v_call: TRBV7-1; cdr3_aa: CASSSLGWLKLLASRGPDTQYF; cdr3_nt: TGTGCCAGCAGCTCCCTGGGGTGGCTCAAACTCCTGGCCTCAAGAGGTCCAGATACGCAGTATTTT
j_call: TRBJ2-3; cdr3_length: 16; clone_size: few; d_call: TRBD2; v_call: TRBV4-3; cdr3_aa: CASSQALAGRTDTQYF; cdr3_nt: TGCGCCAGCAGCCAAGCCTTAGCGGGGCGCACAGATACGCAGTATTTT
j_call: TRBJ2-1; cdr3_length: 17; clone_size: NA; d_call: TRBD1; v_call: TRBV7-2; cdr3_aa: CASSLYFPRDSQQSQFF; cdr3_nt: TGTGCCAGCAGCTTATACTTCCCTCGGGACAGCCAACAATCCCAGTTCTTC
j_call: TRBJ2-7; cdr3_length: 13; clone_size: NA; d_call: TRBD2; v_call: TRBV7-2; cdr3_aa: CASSSAGAYEQYF; cdr3_nt: TGTGCCAGCAGCTCCGCGGGGGCCTACGAGCAGTACTTC
j_call: TRBJ2-2; cdr3_length: 17; clone_size: few; d_call: NA; v_call: TRBV5-1; cdr3_aa: CASGHRGLPESTGELFF; cdr3_nt: TGCGCCAGCGGGCACCGTGGGCTACCCGAATCCACCGGGGAGCTGTTTTTT
j_call: TRBJ2-1; cdr3_length: 16; clone_size: NA; d_call: TRBD2; v_call: TRBV7-2; cdr3_aa: CASSETGTSGVDEQFF; cdr3_nt: TGTGCCAGCAGCGAGACCGGGACTAGCGGGGTTGATGAGCAGTTCTTC
j_call: TRBJ2-7; cdr3_length: 13; clone_size: many; d_call: NA; v_call: TRBV7-9; cdr3_aa: CASSRTGAYEQYF; cdr3_nt: TGTGCCAGCAGTCGAACAGGTGCCTACGAGCAGTACTTC
j_call: TRBJ1-1; cdr3_length: 16; clone_size: many; d_call: TRBD1; v_call: TRBV12-3/TRBV12-4; cdr3_aa: CASSSHRGGANTEAFF; cdr3_nt: TGTGCCAGCAGCTCCCACAGGGGAGGGGCGAACACTGAAGCTTTCTTT
j_call: TRBJ1-2; cdr3_length: 14; clone_size: many; d_call: NA; v_call: TRBV24-1; cdr3_aa: CATSDVGRRHGYTF; cdr3_nt: TGTGCCACCAGTGATGTCGGTAGGAGGCATGGCTACACCTTC
j_call: TRBJ2-1; cdr3_length: 15; clone_size: NA; d_call: NA; v_call: TRBV19; cdr3_aa: CASSWSDSTYNEQFF; cdr3_nt: TGTGCCAGTAGTTGGAGCGATTCTACCTACAATGAGCAGTTCTTC
j_call: TRBJ2-3; cdr3_length: 14; clone_size: NA; d_call: TRBD2; v_call: TRBV3-1; cdr3_aa: CASSPAASGLTQYF; cdr3_nt: TGTGCCAGCAGCCCCGCGGCTAGCGGCCTTACGCAGTATTTT
j_call: TRBJ1-2; cdr3_length: 12; clone_size: NA; d_call: NA; v_call: TRBV27; cdr3_aa: CASTKGNYGYTF; cdr3_nt: TGTGCCAGCACAAAGGGGAACTATGGCTACACCTTC
j_call: TRBJ2-1; cdr3_length: 14; clone_size: NA; d_call: NA; v_call: TRBV3-1; cdr3_aa: CASSLRGAYNEQFF; cdr3_nt: TGTGCCAGCAGCCTGAGGGGGGCCTACAATGAGCAGTTCTTC